This record looks at one TCR beta chain sequence and its context. Its antigen is as yet unknown. The data were produced by immunoSEQ multiplex PCR, yet TCRdb's version contains in-frame clones alone and is incomplete. The table shows about 2.1 million clones, with about 93% occurring only once. This record comes from a study of shared clonotypes between healthy human individuals. General observations from the study: Non-shared clonotypes showed lower generation probabilities than clonotypes common to all four donors. Investigators collected only blood, and repertoires in tissues likely differ. Despite large depth, rarefaction showed incomplete sorted-subset sequencing.

As defined, naive CD8 cells were CD45RO-negative and positively selected for CCR7, with terminally differentiated effector memory CD45RA+ cells excluded. CDR1 and CDR2 from the germline V gene are MDHEN and SYDVKM. Deletions cut 3 bases from V and 10 bases from J, with 9 bases between. The length of the CDR3 is 11 residues. This sequence was found in a man aged 18 to 30 in good health. Some clones in this sample may be carry-over from other donors' samples. The sequencing sample was made of naive CD8+ T cells from PBMCs. The chain couples TRBV28 to TRBJ1-2; TRBD1 might be the D (5 bases). In DNA form, the CDR3 reads TGTGCCAGCAGTTTGTCAGGGATCTACACCTTC. This codes for CASSLSGIYTF.